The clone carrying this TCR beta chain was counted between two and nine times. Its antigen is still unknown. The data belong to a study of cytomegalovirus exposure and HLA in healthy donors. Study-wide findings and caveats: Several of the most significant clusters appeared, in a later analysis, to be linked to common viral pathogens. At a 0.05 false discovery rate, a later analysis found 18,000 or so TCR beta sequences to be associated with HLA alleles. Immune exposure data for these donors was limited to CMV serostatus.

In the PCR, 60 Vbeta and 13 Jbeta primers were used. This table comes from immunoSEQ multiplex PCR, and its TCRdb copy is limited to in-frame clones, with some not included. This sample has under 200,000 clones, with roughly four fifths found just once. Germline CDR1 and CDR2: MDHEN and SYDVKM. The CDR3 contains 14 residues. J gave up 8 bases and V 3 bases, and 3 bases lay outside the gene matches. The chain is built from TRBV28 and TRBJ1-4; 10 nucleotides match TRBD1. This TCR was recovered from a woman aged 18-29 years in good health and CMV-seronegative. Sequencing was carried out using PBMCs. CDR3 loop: CASSLGQGWEKLFF. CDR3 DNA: TGTGCCAGCAGTTTGGGACAGGGGTGGGAAAAACTGTTTTTT.